The clone carrying this TCR beta chain was counted a single time. These data are taken from a study of blood T cell repertoires in COVID-19. After removal of 4 bases from V and 5 bases from J, the junction contained 10 bases not matched to a gene. The CDR3 contains 14 residues. Germline CDR1 GTSNPN, CDR2 SVGIG (reference sequence). Libraries were prepared by immunoSEQ multiplex PCR; TCRdb keeps only in-frame clonotypes and omits some of them. The table records 100,000 to 120,000 clones, roughly 80% of them present only once. The source of this sequence is a woman in her fifties or sixties with acute or convalescent COVID-19. The V call is TRBV30, the J call TRBJ2-5; 7 nucleotides match TRBD1. Material: peripheral blood. This chain's CDR3 is CAWNTGTAGETQYF. Written as DNA, the CDR3 is TGTGCCTGGAATACTGGGACAGCCGGGGAGACCCAGTACTTC. The entire variable domain, with the rest obtained from reference TRBV30 and TRBJ2-5, is as follows: SQTIHQWPATLVQPVGSPLSLECTVEGTSNPNLYWYRQAAGRGLQLLFYSVGIGQISSEVPQNLSASRPQDRQFILSSKKLLLSDSGFYLCAWNTGTAGETQYFGPGTRLLVL.